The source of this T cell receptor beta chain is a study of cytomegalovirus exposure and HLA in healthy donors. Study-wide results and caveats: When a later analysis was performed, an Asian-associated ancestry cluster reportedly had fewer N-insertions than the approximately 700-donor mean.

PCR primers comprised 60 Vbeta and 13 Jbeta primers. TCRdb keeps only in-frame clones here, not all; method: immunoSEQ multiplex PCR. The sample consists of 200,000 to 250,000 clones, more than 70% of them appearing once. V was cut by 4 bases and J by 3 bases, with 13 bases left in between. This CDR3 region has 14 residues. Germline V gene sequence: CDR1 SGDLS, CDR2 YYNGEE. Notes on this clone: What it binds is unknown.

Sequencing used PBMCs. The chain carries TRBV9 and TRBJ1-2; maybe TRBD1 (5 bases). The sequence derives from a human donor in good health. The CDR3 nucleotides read TGTGCCAGCAGCCCAATCGACAGACACTATGGCTACACCTTC. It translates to CASSPIDRHYGYTF.